These 20 T cell receptor beta chains share one sample of origin, sequenced in a study of spatial heterogeneity in lung cancer. One entry per CDR3 protein results from TCRdb running MiXCR on the 5' RACE reads. The sample records 89,000 or so distinct CDR3 sequences, about 20% being singletons. Documented time point: sample taken at primary tumor resection. Tumor, nontumor lung or frozen PBMC supplied whole RNA, sequenced without sorting. Source: PBMCs, taken at surgery. The source is a male donor with early-stage non-small cell lung cancer.

The chain employs TRBV4-1 and TRBJ2-7, with D hard to call. This CDR3 has 12 amino acids. Germline values: CDR1 MGHRA, CDR2 YSYEKL. With 7 bases removed from V and 3 bases from J, the gap between germline ends came to 10 bases. DNA of the CDR3: TGCGCCAGCATGGACCCCCACTACGAGCAGTACTTC. This translates into CASMDPHYEQYF.

The chain is built from TRBV15 and TRBJ1-1; D gene ambiguous. V was shortened by 7 bases and J by 0 bases, with 12 bases between the two germline ends. Germline lookup yields CDR1 LNHNV and CDR2 YYDKDF (reference sequence). The CDR3 runs 14 residues. The CDR3 reads CATTPWRMNTEAFF. The DNA for the CDR3 is TGTGCCACCACCCCTTGGCGCATGAACACTGAAGCTTTCTTT. Based on the CDR3 plus reference TRBV15 and TRBJ1-1, the full variable domain is DAMVIQNPRYQVTQFGKPVTLSCSQTLNHNVMYWYQQKSSQAPKLLFHYYDKDFNNEADTPDNFQSRRPNTSFCFLDIRSPGLGDTAMYLCATTPWRMNTEAFFGQGTRLTVV.

This clonotype appeared a few times. V and J are TRBV12-3 or TRBV12-4 and TRBJ1-4; 7 positions agree with TRBD1. The CDR3 spans 15 residues. The V segment lost 5 bases and the J segment 7 bases; nucleotides outside the gene matches: 10. CDR3 DNA: TGTGCCAGCAGTCGCGGACAGGCGGGCCTTGAAAAACTGTTTTTT. Translated: CASSRGQAGLEKLFF.

This clonotype was picked up many times. The chain links TRBV10-3 to TRBJ2-7, with D possibly being TRBD1 (6 bases). Per germline, CDR1 ENHRY and CDR2 SYGVKD. The CDR3 length is 13 residues. The ends were cut back, 4 bases at V and 12 bases at J, with 19 bases in the middle. The CDR3 nucleotides are TGTGCCATCAGTGCAGACAGGTTGCTGAAGCCGTACTTC. Translated: CAISADRLLKPYF.

The chain joins TRBV5-6 to TRBJ2-3, with D possibly TRBD1 on 7 matching bases. Germline V gene sequence: CDR1 SGHDT, CDR2 YYEEEE. V gave up 3 bases and J gave up 5 bases, with 16 bases separating them. This CDR3 has 15 amino acids. The chain's CDR3 is CASSYRGGIEDTQYF. The CDR3, as DNA: TGTGCCAGCAGCTACAGGGGCGGGATAGAAGATACGCAGTATTTT.

The chain couples TRBV4-2 to TRBJ2-3, with 10 bases identical to TRBD1. The V gene end was trimmed by 0 bases and the J gene end by 3 bases; junction bases not matched to a gene: 3. The CDR3 has 16 residues. Looked up from germline, CDR1 is LGHNA and CDR2 is YNFKEQ. The CDR3 bases are TGTGCCAGCAGCCAAGAGAGGACAGGGGGTACAGATACGCAGTATTTT. It is translated as CASSQERTGGTDTQYF.

This clonotype has just a few counts. The chain employs TRBV20-1 and TRBJ2-5, with D unclear. Germline V gene lookup returns CDR1 DFQATT and CDR2 SNEGSKA (reference sequence). The CDR3 runs to 14 residues. The CDR3 here is CSPKLVGIGETQYF. DNA for the CDR3: TGCAGCCCTAAACTGGTTGGGATCGGAGAGACCCAGTACTTC.

This clonotype was found once. The chain recombines TRBV20-1 with TRBJ2-3; 9 bases agree with TRBD2. Germline V gives CDR1 DFQATT, CDR2 SNEGSKA (reference sequence). V trimming: 0 bases; J trimming: 2 bases; junction bases outside the gene matches: 12. The CDR3 contains 18 residues. The CDR3 DNA reads as TGCAGTGCTAGAGATTTCCTAGCGGGGTCGCAGATCACAGATACGCAGTATTTT. It specifies CSARDFLAGSQITDTQYF.

This clonotype was picked up a small number of times. The genes are TRBV6-1 and TRBJ1-5; no reliable D call. This CDR3 has 12 residues. The V end lost 10 bases, the J end lost 0 bases, and 7 bases lay between the germline ends. CDR1 and CDR2 from the germline V gene are MNHNS and SASEGT. The CDR3 DNA sequence: TGTGCCATTCGAGATAGCAATCAGCCCCAGCATTTT. Translated: CAIRDSNQPQHF.

This clonotype occurred many times. This chain connects TRBV5-1 to TRBJ2-4; D remains ambiguous. Trimming took off 4 bases at V and 7 bases at J, with 15 bases between the two ends. Germline V gene lookup returns CDR1 SGHRS and CDR2 YFSETQ. The CDR3 is 14 amino acids. In nucleotides, the CDR3 is TGCGCCAGCAGCGCAAGGGATATTGGGAACATTCAGTACTTC. Its translation: CASSARDIGNIQYF. Filled out from reference TRBV5-1 and TRBJ2-4, the complete variable domain reads KAGVTQTPRYLIKTRGQQVTLSCSPISGHRSVSWYQQTPGQGLQFLFEYFSETQRNKGNFPGRFSGRQFSNSRSEMNVSTLELGDSALYLCASSARDIGNIQYFGAGTRLSVL.

The genes are TRBV6-1 and TRBJ2-7; D uncertain. The CDR3 is 10 residues long. Germline CDR1 is MNHNS and CDR2 is SASEGT. V gave up 8 bases and J gave up 2 bases, with 4 bases separating them. CDR3 in DNA: TGTGCCAGCCCGCCCTACGAGCAGTACTTC. This gives the protein CASPPYEQYF.

This clonotype was seen only a few times. The chain recombines TRBV28 with TRBJ2-7; D may be TRBD2 (6 bases). Trimming stripped 11 bases from V and 6 bases from J, with 20 bases between. CDR3 length: 13 amino acids. Germline-derived CDR1 and CDR2 are MDHEN and SYDVKM. In nucleotides, the CDR3 is TGTGCCTGTAAGGGTAGTGGAGGGGTCGAGCAGTACTTC. Translating it yields CACKGSGGVEQYF. The complete variable domain, with remaining parts taken from reference TRBV28 and TRBJ2-7, reads DVKVTQSSRYLVKRTGEKVFLECVQDMDHENMFWYRQDPGLGLRLIYFSYDVKMKEKGDIPEGYSVSREKKERFSLILESASTNQTSMYLCACKGSGGVEQYFGPGTRLTVT.

The chain combines TRBV7-9 with TRBJ2-7; 9 nucleotides match TRBD1. The CDR3 covers 15 residues. The germline gives CDR1 SEHNR, CDR2 FQNEAQ (reference sequence). After removal of 5 bases from V and 6 bases from J, the junction contained 11 bases not matched to a gene. CDR3 region: CASSTQGQGNVEQYF. The DNA for the CDR3 is TGTGCCAGCAGCACCCAGGGACAGGGAAATGTCGAGCAGTACTTC.

This chain links TRBV20-1 with TRBJ2-2; D is ambiguous. Germline lookup yields CDR1 DFQATT and CDR2 SNEGSKA (reference sequence). The CDR3 sequence is 13 residues long. V was trimmed by 0 bases and J by 7 bases, leaving 9 bases between them. The CDR3 sequence is CSARERSGGELFF. As DNA, the CDR3 is TGCAGTGCTAGAGAAAGATCTGGCGGGGAGCTGTTTTTT.

This chain uses TRBV9 with TRBJ2-4, with D possibly called TRBD1 or TRBD2 (5 bases each). Germline-derived CDR1 and CDR2 are SGDLS and YYNGEE. V dropped 4 bases and J dropped 9 bases, with 17 bases sitting between them. The CDR3 consists of 14 residues. The CDR3: CASSPLGGLGIQYF. Here the CDR3 DNA reads TGTGCCAGCAGCCCTCTTGGGGGTCTGGGCATTCAGTACTTC.

This clonotype was counted ten times or more. J is TRBJ1-1 and V is TRBV18; a possible D gene is TRBD1 (5 bases). V dropped 4 bases and J dropped 0 bases, with 9 bases sitting between them. Germline-derived CDR1 and CDR2 are KGHSH and LQKENI. CDR3 length equals 14 residues. CDR3 protein: CASSRGEMNTEAFF. The CDR3 DNA reads as TGTGCCAGCTCACGGGGGGAGATGAACACTGAAGCTTTCTTT.

CDR3 nucleotides: TGTGCCAGCAGTTCACAGGGGAGTCGGAATTCACCCCTCCACTTT. Translating gives CASSSQGSRNSPLHF. The chain employs TRBV27 and TRBJ1-6, with 7 bases matching TRBD1. With 4 bases clipped from V and 7 bases from J, the junction kept 7 bases outside the gene matches. There are 15 residues in the CDR3. In germline, CDR1 is MNHEY, CDR2 SMNVEV (reference sequence).

This clonotype has at least ten counts. The gene calls are TRBV12-3 or TRBV12-4 and TRBJ2-5, with 7 bases fitting TRBD1. Trimming at V came to 5 bases and at J to 4 bases, leaving 7 bases not matched to a gene. The CDR3 contains 14 residues. CDR3 amino acids: CASSPRTGTETQYF. In nucleotides, the CDR3 is TGTGCCAGCAGTCCTCGGACAGGAACAGAGACCCAGTACTTC.

This chain uses TRBV7-2 with TRBJ2-5; maybe TRBD1 (6 bases). The CDR3 is made up of 14 amino acids. V gave up 4 bases and J gave up 4 bases, with 13 bases separating them. From germline, CDR1 is SGHTA and CDR2 FQGNSA. The CDR3 spells CASSSARRGETQYF. For the CDR3, the DNA is TGTGCCAGCAGCTCCGCCCGCAGGGGAGAGACCCAGTACTTC.

The sample holds a few counts of this clonotype. The chain recombines TRBV3-1 with TRBJ2-1; TRBD2 matches at 13 bases. V was clipped by 1 base and J by 9 bases; unmatched bases: 3. The CDR3 length is 15 residues. CDR1 and CDR2 (germline): LGHDT, YNNKEL (reference sequence). The CDR3 is CASSQGTSGSSEQFF. CDR3 DNA: TGTGCCAGCAGCCAAGGGACTAGCGGGAGCAGTGAGCAGTTCTTC.